Following are 8 T cell receptor beta chains from one sample sequenced in a study of T cell responses to AZD1222 COVID-19 vaccine (dated by TCRdb to the early 2020s). The time point label on this specimen signifies: baseline before first vaccination. Library method: the immunoSEQ multiplex PCR assay. The table was pulled from immuneACCESS by TCRdb, which kept in-frame rearrangements only. Such tables lose some clones; where checked, under half of the loss comes from unresolved V genes, and the rest has no known cause. The sample table contains roughly 170,000 clones; only one count was recorded for 90% to 95% of them. Around 0.9% of the sample belongs to the ten largest clones. Sequenced material: peripheral blood, taken on day 0 of AZD1222 vaccination. These receptors were collected from an adult in good health.

This clone is a singleton in its sample. This rearrangement joins TRBV3-1 (or the pseudogene TRBV3-2) to TRBJ2-5; a weak D match, TRBD2 (6 bases). Germline V gene lookup returns CDR1 LGHDT and CDR2 YNNKEL (reference sequence). This CDR3 spans 15 amino acids. The V end was cut by 1 base, the J end by 3 bases, with 12 bases between. DNA for the CDR3: TGTGCCAGCAGCCAAGCCCCGGGAGCAAAAGAGACCCAGTACTTC. It yields the protein CASSQAPGAKETQYF.

Notes on this clone: The same CDR3 is also encoded by other DNA sequences in this sample. The chain uses TRBV6-2 or TRBV6-3 and TRBJ1-1, with D possibly TRBD1 on 5 matching bases. Germline V lookup: CDR1 MNHEY, CDR2 SVGEGT. The V and J ends lost 6 bases and 1 base respectively, with 9 bases between them. CDR3 length equals 13 residues. CDR3 sequence: CASSVTGNTEAFF. CDR3 bases: TGTGCCAGCAGCGTAACAGGGAACACTGAAGCTTTCTTT.

The V gene is TRBV9, the J gene TRBJ2-1; D is possibly TRBD2 (6 bases). This CDR3 comprises 20 residues. V was cut by 3 bases and J by 2 bases, with 27 bases left in between. CDR1 and CDR2 (germline): SGDLS, YYNGEE. The CDR3 protein is CASSGKIEIGTRSTYNEQFF. In DNA, the CDR3 is TGTGCCAGCAGCGGAAAAATAGAAATTGGGACTCGCTCCACCTACAATGAGCAGTTCTTC.

The CDR3 region has the DNA TGTGCCAGCAGCGAGACAGGGGACGCTTTCTTT. Translating it yields CASSETGDAFF. The chain uses TRBV6-2 or TRBV6-3 and TRBJ1-1; 8 bases are a match to TRBD1. The CDR3 covers 11 residues. Germline trimming cut 6 bases from V and 11 bases from J; bases unmatched to any gene: 5. The germline V gene has CDR1 MNHEY and CDR2 SVGEGT.

The chain couples TRBV5-6 to TRBJ1-1; no clear D. CDR3 length: 16 amino acids. CDR1 is SGHDT, CDR2 YYEEEE, per germline. With 1 base removed from V and 1 base from J, the gap between germline ends came to 14 bases. CDR3: CASSLFVLVWNTEAFF. The DNA for the CDR3 is TGTGCCAGCAGCTTGTTCGTTTTGGTGTGGAACACTGAAGCTTTCTTT.

This rearrangement joins TRBV11-2 to TRBJ1-1; D gene uncertain. Trimming removed 1 base from V and 3 bases from J, with 12 bases in between. CDR3 size: 15 residues. The germline gives CDR1 SGHAT, CDR2 FQNNGV. The chain's CDR3 is CASSLGAFGDTEAFF. In DNA, the CDR3 is TGTGCCAGCAGCTTAGGGGCCTTCGGAGACACTGAAGCTTTCTTT.

The chain links TRBV7-9 to TRBJ1-4, with TRBD1 identical over 10 bases. Germline CDR1 SEHNR, CDR2 FQNEAQ (reference sequence). V was clipped by 5 bases and J by 6 bases; unmatched bases: 12. This CDR3 has 17 amino acids. In nucleotides, the CDR3 is TGTGCCAGCAGCAAGGGACAGGGGAGAGGCGCGGATGAAAAACTGTTTTTT. As protein: CASSKGQGRGADEKLFF.

This chain uses TRBV6-5 with TRBJ2-1, with 8 positions matching TRBD1. CDR3 length equals 15 residues. The V segment lost 5 bases and the J segment 5 bases; nucleotides outside the gene matches: 8. Per germline, CDR1 MNHEY and CDR2 SVGAGI. CDR3 DNA: TGTGCCAGCAGTCCTGGACAGGGCCTTGACAATGAGCAGTTCTTC. This gives the protein CASSPGQGLDNEQFF.